A single sample is the source of the 23 T cell receptor beta chains below, sequenced in a study of blood T cells in healthy people across ages. A J-beta primer mix and a sample-barcoded 5' primer were used in a second PCR of about 7 to 12 cycles. MiXCR, run by TCRdb on the 5' RACE reads, gives a single entry per CDR3 protein. Of 450,000 to 600,000 distinct CDR3 sequences detected, around a quarter appear once; the ten largest clones hold 3.6%. These data were also reused for a study on T cells of mothers and their children.

The source material was blood. The receptor source for this set is a boy aged 2 to 10 in good health.

Notes on this clonotype: Compared with germline, one end of the junction differs, possibly owing to a read error. The chain employs TRBV6-6 and TRBJ1-2, with D hard to call. CDR1 is MNHNY and CDR2 is SVGAGI in the germline V gene (reference sequence). The CDR3 runs 13 residues. The CDR3 is CASSSTVNYDYTF. CDR3 sequence (DNA): TGTGCCAGCAGCTCCACAGTTAACTATGACTACACCTTC.

This clonotype has just a few counts. This may be a read error: a much more frequent sequence differs by one nucleotide. The chain links TRBV7-2 to TRBJ2-5, with 8 bases identical to TRBD2. Germline-derived CDR1 and CDR2 are SGHTA and FQGNSA. The CDR3 contains 15 residues. V dropped 1 base and J dropped 10; count of bases not matched to a gene: 11. CDR3 coding DNA: TGTGCCAGCAGCTTAGATTTGGCGGGAGGCAAGATCCAGTACTTC. Its protein is CASSLDLAGGKIQYF.

V is TRBV12-5 and J is TRBJ2-5, with TRBD2 matching over 14 bases. The end of the DNA fits TRBJ2-1 better, so the J call may be wrong. Germline CDR1 LGHNT, CDR2 FRNRAP. The CDR3 has 18 amino acids. This CDR3 reads CASGFGLAGGPTGNEQFF. The CDR3 coding sequence is TGTGCTAGTGGCTTTGGACTAGCGGGGGGTCCGACGGGGAATGAGCAGTTCTTC.

A few counts support this clonotype. At one of its ends the junction is not consistent with the germline gene, which may arise from a read error. The chain employs TRBV20-1 and TRBJ2-5; 7 bases agree with TRBD2. CDR3 length equals 15 residues. The germline gives CDR1 DFQATT, CDR2 SNEGSKA (reference sequence). CDR3 sequence reads: CSAGPGLPAQETRYF. In nucleotides, the CDR3 is TGCAGTGCTGGCCCGGGACTACCTGCCCAAGAGACCCGGTACTTC.

This clonotype was picked up a small number of times. The chain links TRBV29-1 to TRBJ2-5; weak D call: TRBD2 (5 bases). The CDR3 consists of 14 residues. From germline, CDR1 is SQVTM and CDR2 ANQGSEA. Trimming removed 6 bases from V and 4 bases from J, with 18 bases in between. The CDR3 sequence is CSVRRDGSVETQYF. The CDR3 DNA reads TGCAGCGTCCGAAGGGATGGTAGCGTAGAGACCCAGTACTTC.

This clonotype has only a few counts. One junction end does not reproduce the germline sequence, and a read error may be involved. The chain employs TRBV6-4 and TRBJ2-1; the D call may be TRBD1 or TRBD2 (6 bases each). The length of the CDR3 is 15 residues. Germline values: CDR1 MRHNA, CDR2 SNTAGT. CDR3 nucleotides: TGTGCCAGCAGTGACTCAAGGGGGGAGACCAATGGGCAGTTCTTC. Its translation: CASSDSRGETNGQFF.

This clonotype was seen only a few times. In DNA form, the CDR3 reads TGTGCCAGCAGCTTAGTCGGTTTCGGACAGGGGGCGAGGAACACTGAAGCTTTCTTT. Translated: CASSLVGFGQGARNTEAFF. The rearrangement joins TRBV7-2 to TRBJ1-1; TRBD1 aligns across 11 bases. V lost 1 base and J lost 1; bases outside the gene matches: 11. The CDR3 consists of 19 residues. CDR1 is SGHTA and CDR2 is FQGNSA in the germline V gene.

In its sample, this clonotype was seen a few times. The rearrangement uses TRBV9 and TRBJ2-4, with D perhaps matching TRBD1 or TRBD2 (5 bases each). The CDR3 covers 13 residues. Germline lookup yields CDR1 SGDLS and CDR2 YYNGEE. The V gene lost 3 bases and the J gene lost 5 bases, with 9 bases spanning the gap. The CDR3 coding sequence is TGTGCCAGCAGCGCCCTGGGGGAAAACATTCAGTACTTC. Its translation is CASSALGENIQYF.

There are a few counts of this clonotype. The rearrangement uses TRBV12-5 and TRBJ1-1, with D possibly being TRBD1 (5 bases). Germline V lookup: CDR1 LGHNT, CDR2 FRNRAP. CDR3 length equals 14 residues. V lost 5 bases and J lost 1, with 11 bases in between. The CDR3 spells CASGGDFSNTEAFF. Written as DNA, the CDR3 is TGTGCTAGTGGTGGGGACTTTTCGAACACTGAAGCTTTCTTT.

The gene calls are TRBV4-3 and TRBJ2-5; no clear D gene. Trimming shortened V by 1 base and J by 2 bases, and 8 bases separated the two germline ends. The CDR3 is 14 amino acids. Germline CDR1 LGHNA, CDR2 YSLEER. CDR3 nucleotides: TGCGCCAGCAGCCAAGTCGTCCGTCAAGAGACCCAGTACTTC. Amino acid sequence: CASSQVVRQETQYF.

V gene TRBV4-3 combines with J gene TRBJ2-7; 7 bases align to TRBD1. CDR1 is LGHNA, CDR2 YSLEER, per germline. The CDR3 is 15 amino acids. V lost 0 bases to trimming and J lost 3 bases; unmatched junction nucleotides: 5. CDR3 amino acids: CASSQDLGQNYEQYF. As DNA, the CDR3 is TGCGCCAGCAGCCAAGATTTGGGACAGAACTACGAGCAGTACTTC.

A few counts support this clonotype. The chain couples TRBV9 to TRBJ2-1; D is unresolved. Trimming took 3 bases from V and 10 from J, leaving 8 bases between them. The CDR3 runs to 11 residues. Germline lookup yields CDR1 SGDLS and CDR2 YYNGEE. The CDR3 DNA reads as TGTGCCAGCAGCGCCCATGAAGAGCAGTTCTTC. Translating gives CASSAHEEQFF.

The chain links TRBV12-3 or TRBV12-4 to TRBJ1-1; no clear D gene. The CDR3 is made up of 11 amino acids. V gave up 7 bases and J gave up 5 bases, with 8 bases separating them. The CDR3 nucleotides read TGTGCCAGCACCGGAGTTACTGAAGCTTTCTTT. Translation gives CASTGVTEAFF.

The V call is TRBV6-6, the J call TRBJ2-3; 8 positions agree with TRBD1. The V segment lost 2 bases and the J segment 3 bases; nucleotides outside the gene matches: 4. The CDR3 loop spans 15 amino acids. The germline gives CDR1 MNHNY, CDR2 SVGAGI (reference sequence). CDR3 region: CASSYQGARTDTQYF. CDR3 coding DNA: TGTGCCAGCAGTTACCAGGGGGCGAGAACAGATACGCAGTATTTT.

This chain connects TRBV6-5 to TRBJ2-5; no clear D gene. The J call could be wrong; TRBJ2-7 is a better fit for the DNA end. The CDR3 length is 13 residues. Germline CDR1 is MNHEY and CDR2 is SVGAGI. In DNA, the CDR3 is TGTGCCAGCAGGTCCACAGAGTCCTACGAGCAGTACTTC. This translates into CASRSTESYEQYF.

This rearrangement joins TRBV28 to TRBJ1-6, with a tentative D call TRBD1 (5 bases). CDR1 MDHEN and CDR2 SYDVKM come from the germline V gene. This CDR3 has 16 residues. V lost 4 bases, J lost 3 bases, and 13 bases lay in between. CDR3 DNA: TGTGCCAGCAGTTCCCAGGGAAGTTTCTATAATTCACCCCTCCACTTT. It codes for CASSSQGSFYNSPLHF.

The table lists this clonotype with many counts. The V call is TRBV12-3 or TRBV12-4, the J call TRBJ2-5, with 7 bases identical to TRBD1. The CDR3 has 15 amino acids. Trimming removed 1 base from V and 2 bases from J; junction bases left unmatched: 4. Here the CDR3 reads CASSLGTGKQETQYF. The CDR3 nucleotides are TGTGCCAGCAGTTTAGGGACAGGAAAACAAGAGACCCAGTACTTC.

This clonotype came up a few times. The J gene is TRBJ2-7, the V gene TRBV29-1, with D perhaps matching TRBD2 (7 bases). This CDR3 spans 13 amino acids. Germline V lookup: CDR1 SQVTM, CDR2 ANQGSEA. V was clipped by 4 bases and J by 3 bases, with 13 bases between them. The CDR3 DNA follows: TGCAGCGTTGGAAGGGAGGGACACTACGAGCAGTACTTC. Translated, it gives CSVGREGHYEQYF.

This clonotype was seen only once. V is TRBV19 and J is TRBJ2-1; 7 positions agree with TRBD1. The CDR3 consists of 13 residues. V shed 3 bases and J 11 bases; nucleotides not matched to a gene: 7. Germline V gene sequence: CDR1 LNHDA, CDR2 SQIVND (reference sequence). In DNA form, the CDR3 reads TGTGCCAGTAGTATGGGGACAGTCCGGCAGCAGTTCTTC. The encoded protein is CASSMGTVRQQFF. Full variable domain (outside the CDR3, taken from reference TRBV19 and TRBJ2-1): DGGITQSPKYLFRKEGQNVTLSCEQNLNHDAMYWYRQDPGQGLRLIYYSQIVNDFQKGDIAEGYSVSREKKESFPLTVTSAQKNPTAFYLCASSMGTVRQQFFGPGTRLTVL.

This sequence joins TRBV7-2 and TRBJ2-7; D is possibly TRBD2 (6 bases). CDR1 is SGHTA, CDR2 FQGNSA, per germline. CDR3 length equals 13 residues. The germline V and J ends were trimmed by 5 bases and 6 bases, with 14 bases remaining between them. CDR3 protein: CASSPGFGGEQYF. The CDR3 DNA is TGTGCCAGCAGCCCCGGATTCGGGGGCGAGCAGTACTTC. The variable domain in full, completed from reference TRBV7-2 and TRBJ2-7, reads GAGVSQSPSNKVTEKGKDVELRCDPISGHTALYWYRQSLGQGLEFLIYFQGNSAPDKSGLPSDRFSAERTGGSVSTLTIQRTQQEDSAVYLCASSPGFGGEQYFGPGTRLTVT.

In this sample, this clonotype turned up a few times. V usage is TRBV10-3 and J usage is TRBJ2-3, with TRBD2 matching 9 bases. The CDR3 extends over 18 amino acids. Germline-derived CDR1 and CDR2 are ENHRY and SYGVKD. After removal of 2 bases from V and 4 bases from J, the junction contained 13 bases not matched to a gene. The CDR3 is CAISERSQGLAGADTQYF. In DNA, the CDR3 is TGTGCCATCAGTGAGCGATCACAGGGGTTAGCGGGAGCAGATACGCAGTATTTT.

V and J are TRBV3-1 and TRBJ1-2; no firm D call. The germline V and J ends were trimmed by 0 bases and 4 bases, with 9 bases remaining between them. This CDR3 spans 14 amino acids. Germline V gene data show CDR1 as LGHDT and CDR2 as YNNKEL (reference sequence). CDR3 region: CASSQEGNSYGYTF. In nucleotides, the CDR3 is TGTGCCAGCAGCCAAGAAGGCAACTCCTATGGCTACACCTTC.

The gene calls are TRBV24-1 and TRBJ1-1, with a tentative D call TRBD1 (5 bases). V was trimmed by 12 bases and J by 11 bases, leaving 18 bases between them. Germline CDR1 KGHDR, CDR2 SFDVKD. CDR3 size: 11 residues. Here the CDR3 reads CAAHGAVEAFF. The CDR3 DNA follows: TGTGCCGCCCATGGGGCGGTGGAGGCTTTCTTT.